This T cell receptor beta chain was captured in a study of shared clonotypes between healthy human individuals. Study overall: Every donor yielded three CD4 naive, three CD4 memory, two CD8 naive and one CD8 memory plate. General study points: Naive subsets generally had larger estimated richness than memory subsets.

As for this clone: What it recognizes is unknown.

The ends lost 7 bases at V and 3 bases at J; junction bases unmatched: 8. The CDR3 extends over 14 amino acids. Germline V gene data show CDR1 as MNHEY and CDR2 as SVGAGI. There were only Caucasian adults among the donors, and all lived in Nashville, Tennessee. Sequenced by immunoSEQ multiplex PCR; TCRdb stores in-frame clones only, minus some. The data contain about 380,000 clones, about 96% of them seen just once; the ten biggest clones take up approximately 0.3%. The chain couples TRBV6-5 to TRBJ2-7; 8 bases match TRBD2. The TCR was taken from a man aged 25-45 years in good health. The sequencing input was memory CD8+ T cells sorted from blood. Subset indicated: CD45RO+ cells pooled with CCR7-negative TemRA cells. CDR3 sequence (DNA): TGTGCCAGCATGGTAGCGGGGTCTGGCTACGAGCAGTACTTC. Its translation is CASMVAGSGYEQYF.